This TCR beta chain was captured in a study of spatial heterogeneity in lung cancer. TCRdb itself ran the 5' RACE reads through MiXCR, one entry per CDR3 protein. The sample yields under 80,000 distinct CDR3 sequences, roughly 5.9% seen once. Time point described: sample taken at primary tumor resection. By frequency in the sample, this clonotype is medium-sized. The clonotype was recovered from a female donor with early-stage non-small cell lung cancer. Sequences were derived from PBMCs, sampled at surgery.

CDR3 amino acids: CASSGLQGTNEKLFF. CDR3 DNA sequence: TGTGCCAGCAGCGGTCTACAGGGAACTAATGAAAAACTGTTTTTT. The V gene is TRBV9, the J gene TRBJ1-4; D is possibly TRBD1 (6 bases). The V end lost 3 bases, the J end lost 1 base, and 10 bases lay between the germline ends. The CDR3 is 15 residues long. CDR1 SGDLS and CDR2 YYNGEE come from the germline V gene.